This T cell receptor beta chain comes out of a study of OX40 agonist ivuxolimab in advanced cancers. Across the study: Having had anti-PD-1, anti-PD-L1 or anti-CTLA-4 therapy before was allowed, and approximately 40% had some.

Notes on this clone: Its antigen remains unidentified.

Germline loops: CDR1 SGHTA, CDR2 FQGNSA. The CDR3 sequence is 15 residues long. With 3 bases clipped from V and 5 bases from J, the junction kept 6 bases outside the gene matches. The study, taken as a whole, reports: Clonal expansion was seen in CD4+ and CD8+ blood T cells by week 6 at 0.1 to 3.0 mg/kg. Some nonresponders also had low normalized T-cell clonal expansion.

TCRdb keeps only in-frame clones here, not all; method: immunoSEQ multiplex PCR. The sample yields some 66,000 clones, around 86% seen once. This specimen consisted of CD4+ or CD8+ T cells sorted from blood, obtained in a trial of the OX40 agonist ivuxolimab. The chain combines TRBV7-2 with TRBJ1-5; 8 bases line up with TRBD1. This clonotype originated in an adult with an advanced solid tumor such as melanoma, head and neck, liver or kidney cancer. CDR3 amino acids: CASSFARGQDQPQHF. The DNA for the CDR3 is TGTGCCAGCAGCTTTGCTAGGGGACAGGATCAGCCCCAGCATTTT. The full variable domain, with the rest looked up from reference TRBV7-2 and TRBJ1-5, is GAGVSQSPSNKVTEKGKDVELRCDPISGHTALYWYRQSLGQGLEFLIYFQGNSAPDKSGLPSDRFSAERTGGSVSTLTIQRTQQEDSAVYLCASSFARGQDQPQHFGDGTRLSIL.